These 5 T cell receptor beta chains were all obtained from the same sample, sequenced in a study of shared clonotypes between healthy human individuals. Profiled with immunoSEQ multiplex PCR; TCRdb holds only in-frame clones, not every one. The sample records millions of clones, over 85% being singletons. The sequenced sample consisted of naive CD4+ T cells sorted from blood. Indicated subset: CD45RA+ positively selected. The receptors here all came from a man younger than 30 in good health.

V and J are TRBV30 and TRBJ2-1; weak D call: TRBD2 (5 bases). Per germline, CDR1 GTSNPN and CDR2 SVGIG (reference sequence). The germline V and J ends were trimmed by 5 bases and 6 bases, with 20 bases remaining between them. CDR3 length: 15 amino acids. CDR3 coding DNA: TGTGCCTGGTCGTCTATTAGAGGGAGCGGCAATGAGCAGTTCTTC. It specifies CAWSSIRGSGNEQFF.

As for this clone: A much larger clone lies a single base off, so this may be a read error. This sequence joins TRBV5-6 and TRBJ2-5; no reliable D call. Trimming stripped 3 bases from V and 3 bases from J, with 3 bases between. Germline V gives CDR1 SGHDT, CDR2 YYEEEE. The CDR3 is made up of 11 amino acids. CDR3 region: CASSWEETQYF. The DNA for the CDR3 is TGTGCCAGCAGCTGGGAAGAGACCCAGTACTTC. Full variable domain (missing parts from reference TRBV5-6 and TRBJ2-5): DAGVTQSPTHLIKTRGQQVTLRCSPKSGHDTVSWYQQALGQGPQFIFQYYEEEERQRGNFPDRFSGHQFPNYSSELNVNALLLGDSALYLCASSWEETQYFGPGTRLLVL.

The gene calls are TRBV10-1 and TRBJ2-1, with 12 bases lining up with TRBD1. V gave up 2 bases and J gave up 8 bases; unmatched junction bases: 10. The CDR3 runs to 17 residues. In germline, CDR1 is WNHNN, CDR2 SYGVQD (reference sequence). As DNA, the CDR3 is TGCGCCAGCAGTGAGGGGGGACAGGGGGCGAAGAGATATGAGCAGTTCTTC. It codes for CASSEGGQGAKRYEQFF.

CDR3 sequence (DNA): TGTGCCATCAGGGCAGCAGCGGGTGAAAAACTGTTTTTT. It encodes CAIRAAAGEKLFF. The rearrangement uses TRBV10-3 and TRBJ1-4; D is ambiguous. The CDR3 totals 13 residues. Germline CDR1 ENHRY, CDR2 SYGVKD. V lost 6 bases and J lost 7, with 12 bases in between.

V usage is TRBV12-2 and J usage is TRBJ1-5; the table names TRBD1, a call not compared with the DNA. TRBV12-2 is a listed pseudogene. The CDR3 has 15 residues. The CDR3 is CASRLAQGVNQPQHF. The CDR3 nucleotides read TGTGCAAGTCGCTTAGCACAGGGGGTCAATCAGCCCCAGCATTTT.